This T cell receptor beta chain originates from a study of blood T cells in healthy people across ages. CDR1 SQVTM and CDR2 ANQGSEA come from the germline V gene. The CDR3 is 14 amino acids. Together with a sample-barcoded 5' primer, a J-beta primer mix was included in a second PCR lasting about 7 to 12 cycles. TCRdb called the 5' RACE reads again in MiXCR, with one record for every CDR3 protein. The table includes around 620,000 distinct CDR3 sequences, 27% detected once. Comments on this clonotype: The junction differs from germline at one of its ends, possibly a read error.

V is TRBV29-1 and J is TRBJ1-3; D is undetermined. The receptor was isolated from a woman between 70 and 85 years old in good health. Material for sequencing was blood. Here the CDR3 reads CSVTWGSSGNAIYF. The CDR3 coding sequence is TGCAGCGTAACCTGGGGAAGCTCCGGAAACGCCATATATTTT.